This T cell receptor (beta chain) derives from a study of Ad26.COV2.S vaccination and SARS-CoV-2 variants. Study-wide context: Administration of Ad26.COV2.S was intramuscular, either once or twice 56 days apart. The study's findings and limits: In vaccinated individuals, spike-specific CD8+ and CD4+ T cell responses reportedly displayed substantial breadth. Spike-specific TCR breadth ran higher among vaccine recipients than placebo recipients.

Repertoires were generated with immunoSEQ multiplex PCR, while TCRdb's copy carries only in-frame clones and drops some. The sample comprises 350,000 to 500,000 clones, about 93% of which are singletons, and 10% to 15% rests with the top ten. A remark on this clone: Its antigen is as yet unknown.

The V end was cut by 4 bases, the J end by 0 bases, with 11 bases between. This CDR3 contains 15 residues. Per the germline V gene, CDR1 is SGHTS and CDR2 is YDEGEE. Treatment noted: roughly 19 received Ad26.COV2.S at low or high dose, single or two shots; a few received placebo; per-sample allocation not given. The samples were gathered on day 63 after the first injection of vaccine or placebo. The clonotype comes from a person between 18 and 59 years old who received the Ad26.COV2.S COVID-19 vaccine or a placebo. The chain carries TRBV5-8 and TRBJ2-1; TRBD1 is a possible D gene (6 bases). The sample here was peripheral blood, taken in a trial of Ad26.COV2.S vaccine versus placebo. CDR3 sequence (DNA): TGTGCCAGCAGCGTTAGGGGGAGCTCCTACAATGAGCAGTTCTTC. It yields the protein CASSVRGSSYNEQFF.